The sequence of this TCR beta chain was determined in a study of T-cell memory formation after mild COVID-19. Points from the study as a whole: Clones shrinking between day 15 and 85 showed a balanced CD4/CD8 split, and those that grew later tilted toward CD4+.

TCRdb recomputed calls from the 5' RACE reads with MiXCR, one row per CDR3 protein. The table records around 90,000 distinct CDR3 sequences, about 13% of them present only once. Per the germline V gene, CDR1 is MNHNS and CDR2 is SASEGT. V lost 2 bases to trimming and J lost 4 bases, with 14 bases between them. This CDR3 has 15 amino acids. In this sample, this clonotype turned up a few times. The antigen is not known. The sequence was collected from an adult woman who had mild COVID-19 (a few samples of this study predate the infection). Cell type and time point are not known. This chain uses TRBV6-1 with TRBJ1-2, with D unresolved. The sequenced sample consisted of PBMCs or a T cell subset sorted from them (not recorded which). CDR3 protein: CASSEFSGRSYGYTF. CDR3 coding DNA: TGTGCCAGCAGTGAATTCTCTGGTCGGTCCTATGGCTACACCTTC.